This TCR beta chain was profiled in a study of T cell responses to AZD1222 COVID-19 vaccine. Germline assignment: CDR1 LNHDA and CDR2 SQIVND (reference sequence). The CDR3 contains 13 residues. V was cut by 3 bases and J by 3 bases, with 7 bases left in between. The table came from immunoSEQ multiplex PCR; TCRdb's copy has only in-frame clones and leaves some out. The sample yields roughly 70,000 clones, about nine tenths seen once. Study results and limitations: Spike-specific TCRs gained breadth and depth after people received two AZD1222 doses.

As to this clone: The antigen is unknown. Within the sample, other DNA sequences also encode this same CDR3.

The sample here was peripheral blood, taken on day 0 of AZD1222 vaccination. The V gene is TRBV19, the J gene TRBJ2-3, with D possibly being TRBD1 (5 bases). This clonotype originated in an adult in good health. For the CDR3, the DNA is TGTGCCAGTAGTATGTCAGGGACAGATACGCAGTATTTT. Amino acid sequence: CASSMSGTDTQYF. The variable domain in full, with the rest retrieved from reference TRBV19 and TRBJ2-3, is DGGITQSPKYLFRKEGQNVTLSCEQNLNHDAMYWYRQDPGQGLRLIYYSQIVNDFQKGDIAEGYSVSREKKESFPLTVTSAQKNPTAFYLCASSMSGTDTQYFGPGTRLTVL.